These 5 T cell receptor beta chains were sequenced from one sample in a study of blood T cell repertoires in COVID-19. Only in-frame clones appear in the TCRdb table, and some are missing; sequencing was by immunoSEQ multiplex PCR. Of tens of thousands of clones in the sample, about four fifths were seen once. The material sequenced was peripheral blood. The receptor source for this set is a human donor in a cohort sampled during active COVID-19.

The J gene is TRBJ1-1, the V gene TRBV29-1; possibly TRBD1 for D (6 bases). The CDR3 loop spans 11 amino acids. Trimming shortened V by 2 bases and J by 5 bases, and 6 bases separated the two germline ends. CDR1 is SQVTM and CDR2 is ANQGSEA in the germline V gene. CDR3 protein: CSVETGTEAFF. Written as DNA, the CDR3 is TGCAGCGTTGAAACAGGGACTGAAGCTTTCTTT. Based on the CDR3 plus reference TRBV29-1 and TRBJ1-1, the full variable domain is SAVISQKPSRDICQRGTSLTIQCQVDSQVTMMFWYRQQPGQSLTLIATANQGSEATYESGFVIDKFPISRPNLTFSTLTVSNMSPEDSSIYLCSVETGTEAFFGQGTRLTVV.

This clone was recorded a few times. V and J are TRBV30 and TRBJ1-5, with 11 bases matching TRBD1. The CDR3 has 17 amino acids. The V and J ends lost 3 bases and 0 bases, in that order; junction bases with no gene match: 7. CDR1 and CDR2 from the germline V gene are GTSNPN and SVGIG (reference sequence). The CDR3, as DNA: TGTGCCTGGAGGGGAGGACAGGGGGCCGATAGCAATCAGCCCCAGCATTTT. This codes for CAWRGGQGADSNQPQHF.

The rearrangement uses TRBV25-1 and TRBJ1-1; D is undetermined. Looked up from germline, CDR1 is MGHDK and CDR2 is SYGVNS. CDR3 length equals 13 residues. V lost 3 bases to trimming and J lost 3 bases, with 8 bases between them. The CDR3 DNA is TGTGCCAGCAGTGATAGTCGGTACACTGAAGCTTTCTTT. Translated: CASSDSRYTEAFF.

The chain joins TRBV15 to TRBJ2-7; 11 bases agree with TRBD1. This CDR3 contains 14 residues. Unmatched junction bases numbered 6, after V lost 4 bases and J lost 7 bases. CDR1 LNHNV and CDR2 YYDKDF come from the germline V gene (reference sequence). CDR3 loop: CATSTGQGAREQYF. The CDR3, as DNA: TGTGCCACCAGCACCGGACAGGGGGCGAGGGAGCAGTACTTC. Based on the CDR3 plus reference TRBV15 and TRBJ2-7, the full variable domain is DAMVIQNPRYQVTQFGKPVTLSCSQTLNHNVMYWYQQKSSQAPKLLFHYYDKDFNNEADTPDNFQSRRPNTSFCFLDIRSPGLGDTAMYLCATSTGQGAREQYFGPGTRLTVT.

The chain uses TRBV4-1 and TRBJ1-2; no clear D. CDR1 and CDR2 (germline): MGHRA, YSYEKL. V was trimmed by 1 base and J by 4 bases, leaving 19 bases between them. The CDR3 is 17 amino acids. CDR3 region: CASSQGIMDDYGYGYTF. DNA for the CDR3: TGCGCCAGCAGCCAAGGTATTATGGACGACTATGGCTATGGCTACACCTTC.